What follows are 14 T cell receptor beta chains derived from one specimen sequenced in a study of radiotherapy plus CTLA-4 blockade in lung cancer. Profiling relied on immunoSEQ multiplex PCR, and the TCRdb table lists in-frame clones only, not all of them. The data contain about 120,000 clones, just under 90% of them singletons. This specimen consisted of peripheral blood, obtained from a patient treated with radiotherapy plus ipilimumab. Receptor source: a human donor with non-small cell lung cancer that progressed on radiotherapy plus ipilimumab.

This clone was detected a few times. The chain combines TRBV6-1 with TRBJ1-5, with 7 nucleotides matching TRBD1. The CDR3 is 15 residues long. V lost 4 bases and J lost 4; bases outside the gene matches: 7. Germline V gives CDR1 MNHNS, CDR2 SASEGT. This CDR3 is CASSGLGQINQPQHF. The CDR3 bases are TGTGCCAGCAGTGGCCTGGGACAGATTAATCAGCCCCAGCATTTT.

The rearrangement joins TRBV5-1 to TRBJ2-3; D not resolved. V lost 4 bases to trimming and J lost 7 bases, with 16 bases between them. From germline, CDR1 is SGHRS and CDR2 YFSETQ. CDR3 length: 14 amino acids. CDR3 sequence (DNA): TGCGCCAGCAGCGCCTTTCCCGAGACACATACGCAGTATTTT. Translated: CASSAFPETHTQYF.

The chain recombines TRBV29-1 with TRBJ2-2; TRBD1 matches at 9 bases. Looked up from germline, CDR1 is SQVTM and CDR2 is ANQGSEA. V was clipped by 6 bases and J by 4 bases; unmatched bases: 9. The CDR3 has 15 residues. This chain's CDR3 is CSVGSGTGSTGELFF. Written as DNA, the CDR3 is TGCAGCGTAGGATCCGGGACAGGGTCCACCGGGGAGCTGTTTTTT.

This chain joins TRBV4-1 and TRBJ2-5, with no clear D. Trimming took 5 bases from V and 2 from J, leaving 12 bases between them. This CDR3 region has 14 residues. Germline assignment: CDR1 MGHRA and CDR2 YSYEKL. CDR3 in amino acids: CASSASDSQETQYF. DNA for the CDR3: TGCGCCAGCAGCGCAAGCGATTCGCAAGAGACCCAGTACTTC.

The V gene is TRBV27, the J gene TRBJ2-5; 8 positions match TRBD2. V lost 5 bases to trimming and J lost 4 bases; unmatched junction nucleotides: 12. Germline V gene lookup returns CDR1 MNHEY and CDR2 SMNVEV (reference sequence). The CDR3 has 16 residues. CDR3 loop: CASSPSPGLAGETQYF. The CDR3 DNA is TGTGCCAGCAGTCCATCCCCGGGGCTAGCGGGAGAGACCCAGTACTTC.

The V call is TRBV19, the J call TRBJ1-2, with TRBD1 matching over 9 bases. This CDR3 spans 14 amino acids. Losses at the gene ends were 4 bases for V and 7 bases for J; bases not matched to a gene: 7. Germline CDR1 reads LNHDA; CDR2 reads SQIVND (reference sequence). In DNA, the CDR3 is TGTGCCAGTAGTACCACAGGGGGCGAGGGTGGCTACACCTTC. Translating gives CASSTTGGEGGYTF.

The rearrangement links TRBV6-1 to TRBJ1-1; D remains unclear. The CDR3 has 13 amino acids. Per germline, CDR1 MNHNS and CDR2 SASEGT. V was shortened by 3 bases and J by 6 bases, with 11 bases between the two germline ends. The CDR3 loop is CASSDGGTPEAFF. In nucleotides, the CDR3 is TGTGCCAGCAGTGATGGCGGAACCCCTGAAGCTTTCTTT.

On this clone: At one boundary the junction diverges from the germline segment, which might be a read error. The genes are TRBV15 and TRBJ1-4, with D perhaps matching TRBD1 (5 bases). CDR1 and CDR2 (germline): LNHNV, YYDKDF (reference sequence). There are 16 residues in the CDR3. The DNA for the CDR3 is TGTGCCACCACCAGAGAGGGGAGGACAACTAATGAAAAACTGTTTTTT. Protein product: CATTREGRTTNEKLFF.

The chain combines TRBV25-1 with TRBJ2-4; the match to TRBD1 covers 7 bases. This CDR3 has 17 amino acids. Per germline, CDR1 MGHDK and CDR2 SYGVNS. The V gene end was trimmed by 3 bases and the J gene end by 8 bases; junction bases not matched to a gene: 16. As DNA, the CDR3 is TGTGCCAGCAGTGAGAGTTCTCCGGGACAGAGGCTTGACATTCAGTACTTC. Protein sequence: CASSESSPGQRLDIQYF.

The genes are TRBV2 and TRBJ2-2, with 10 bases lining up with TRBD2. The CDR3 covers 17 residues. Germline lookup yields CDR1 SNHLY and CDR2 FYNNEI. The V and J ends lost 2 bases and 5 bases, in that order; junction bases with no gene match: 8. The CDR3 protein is CASSELLAGDRTGELFF. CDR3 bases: TGTGCCAGCAGTGAACTCCTAGCGGGAGATCGGACCGGGGAGCTGTTTTTT.

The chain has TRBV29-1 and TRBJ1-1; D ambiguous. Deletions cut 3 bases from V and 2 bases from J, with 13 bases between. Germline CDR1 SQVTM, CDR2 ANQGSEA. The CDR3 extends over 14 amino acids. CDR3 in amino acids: CSVEKNRPNTEAFF. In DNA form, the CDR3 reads TGCAGCGTTGAGAAGAACAGACCCAACACTGAAGCTTTCTTT.

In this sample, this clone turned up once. The CDR3 spells CASSEGYGYTF. In nucleotides, the CDR3 is TGCGCCAGCAGTGAGGGCTATGGCTACACCTTC. The V call is TRBV10-2, the J call TRBJ1-2; D remains unclear. Germline V gene lookup returns CDR1 WSHSY and CDR2 SAAADI. V was pared by 2 bases and J by 4 bases, with 2 bases between. This CDR3 has 11 amino acids.

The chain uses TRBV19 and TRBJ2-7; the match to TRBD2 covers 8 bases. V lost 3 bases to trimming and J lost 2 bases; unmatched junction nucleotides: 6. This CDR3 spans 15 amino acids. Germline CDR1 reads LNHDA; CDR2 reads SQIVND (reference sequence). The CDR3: CASSIGSGRPYEQYF. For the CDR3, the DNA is TGTGCCAGTAGTATCGGGAGCGGGAGACCCTACGAGCAGTACTTC.

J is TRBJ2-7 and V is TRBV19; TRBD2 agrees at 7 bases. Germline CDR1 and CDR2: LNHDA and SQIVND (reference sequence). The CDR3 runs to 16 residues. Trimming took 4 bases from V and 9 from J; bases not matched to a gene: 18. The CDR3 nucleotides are TGTGCCAGTAGTACCACGGGGGGTGGGGCCGCAGGAACGCAGTACTTC. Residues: CASSTTGGGAAGTQYF.